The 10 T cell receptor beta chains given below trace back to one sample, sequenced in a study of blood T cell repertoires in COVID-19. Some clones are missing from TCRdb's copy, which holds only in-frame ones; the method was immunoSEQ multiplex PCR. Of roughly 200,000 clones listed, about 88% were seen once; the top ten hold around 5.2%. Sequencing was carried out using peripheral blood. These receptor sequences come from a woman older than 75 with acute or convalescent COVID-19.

In DNA form, the CDR3 reads TGTGCCATCAGTGACAGCGACAGGCTTAATGAAAAACTGTTTTTT. Its protein product is CAISDSDRLNEKLFF. The chain carries TRBV10-3 and TRBJ1-4, with D perhaps matching TRBD1 (6 bases). V was pared by 3 bases and J by 4 bases, with 12 bases between. This CDR3 contains 15 residues. Germline values: CDR1 ENHRY, CDR2 SYGVKD.

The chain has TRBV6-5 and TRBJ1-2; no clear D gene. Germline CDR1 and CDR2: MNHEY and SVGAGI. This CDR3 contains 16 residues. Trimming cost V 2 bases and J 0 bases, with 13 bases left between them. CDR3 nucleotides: TGTGCCAGCAGTTACCGAACAGCAAGCTCTAACTATGGCTACACCTTC. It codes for CASSYRTASSNYGYTF.

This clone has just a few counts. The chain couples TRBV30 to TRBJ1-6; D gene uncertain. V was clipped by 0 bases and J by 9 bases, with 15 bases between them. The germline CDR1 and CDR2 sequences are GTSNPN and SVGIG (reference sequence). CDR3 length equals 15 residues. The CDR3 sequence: CAWSVSAGIGSPLHF. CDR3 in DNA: TGTGCCTGGAGTGTGAGCGCCGGTATTGGTTCACCCCTCCACTTT.

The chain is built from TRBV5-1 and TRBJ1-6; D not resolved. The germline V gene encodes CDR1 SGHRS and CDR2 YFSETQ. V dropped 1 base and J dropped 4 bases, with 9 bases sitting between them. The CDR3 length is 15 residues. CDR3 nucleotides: TGCGCCAGCAGCTTGAGTGAACAGTATAATTCACCCCTCCACTTT. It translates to CASSLSEQYNSPLHF.

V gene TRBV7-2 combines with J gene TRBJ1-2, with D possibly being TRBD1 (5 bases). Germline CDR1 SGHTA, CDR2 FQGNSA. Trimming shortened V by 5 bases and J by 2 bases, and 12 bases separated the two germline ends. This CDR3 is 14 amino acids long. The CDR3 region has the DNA TGTGCCAGCAGCCTCATGGGGGGAAACTATGGCTACACCTTC. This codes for CASSLMGGNYGYTF.

The DNA for the CDR3 is TGTGCCAGCAGCCCCACCCGGGTCCAAGAGACCCAGTACTTC. It specifies CASSPTRVQETQYF. This chain links TRBV7-2 with TRBJ2-5; D remains unclear. Germline CDR1 and CDR2: SGHTA and FQGNSA. The V gene lost 5 bases and the J gene lost 1 base, with 11 bases spanning the gap. The CDR3 covers 14 residues.

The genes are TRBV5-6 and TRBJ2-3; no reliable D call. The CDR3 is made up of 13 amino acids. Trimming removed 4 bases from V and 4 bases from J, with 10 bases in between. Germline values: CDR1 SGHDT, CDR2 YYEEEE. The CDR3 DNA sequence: TGTGCCAGCAGCCGCACTCCTTCAGATACGCAGTATTTT. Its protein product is CASSRTPSDTQYF.

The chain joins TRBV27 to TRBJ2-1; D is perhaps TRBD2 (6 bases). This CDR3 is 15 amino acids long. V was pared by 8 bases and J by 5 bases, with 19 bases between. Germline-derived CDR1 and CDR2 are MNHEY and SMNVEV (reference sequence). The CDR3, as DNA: TGTGCCAGCGGACCGGAGGGGCCGGGGGACAATGAGCAGTTCTTC. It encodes CASGPEGPGDNEQFF.

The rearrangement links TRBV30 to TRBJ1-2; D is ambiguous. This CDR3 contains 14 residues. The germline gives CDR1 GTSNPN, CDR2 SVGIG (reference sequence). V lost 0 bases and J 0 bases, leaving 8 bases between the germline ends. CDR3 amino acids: CAWSVLSTNYGYTF. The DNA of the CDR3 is TGTGCCTGGAGTGTACTGTCGACTAACTATGGCTACACCTTC.

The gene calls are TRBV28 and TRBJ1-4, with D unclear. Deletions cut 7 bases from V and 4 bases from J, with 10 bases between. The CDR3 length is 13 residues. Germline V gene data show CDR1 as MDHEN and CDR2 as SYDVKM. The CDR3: CASNEGGNEKLFF. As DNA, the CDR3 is TGTGCCAGCAATGAGGGCGGTAATGAAAAACTGTTTTTT.